The TCR gamma chain under discussion was sequenced for a study of gammadelta T cells in human blood. General observations from the study: Right after birth, innate γδ T cells reportedly expanded polyclonally after microbial exposure.

With CATT, TCRdb re-called clones from the RT-PCR reads. The profile shows 200 or so gamma-chain clones, approximately 3% of them singletons. By proportion, this clone is hyperexpanded. Its antigen is still unknown. The same CDR3 arises from other DNA sequences in this sample as well. The CDR3 is made up of 16 amino acids. Germline V gene data show CDR1 as GITISATS and CDR2 as ISYDGTV (reference sequence). Trimming at V came to 0 bases and at J to 4 bases, leaving 0 bases not matched to a gene. The sample was Vgamma9Vdelta2 gamma-delta T cells from fetal blood. The chain uses TRGV9 and TRGJP. This clonotype originated in a human fetus. DNA for the CDR3: TGTGCCTTGTGGGAGGTGCAAGAGTTGGGCAAAAAAATCAAGGTATTT. Its translation is CALWEVQELGKKIKVF.